Listed here are 12 T cell receptor beta chains from one sample, sequenced in a study of cytomegalovirus exposure and HLA in healthy donors. Primers: 60 Vbeta forward and 13 Jbeta reverse. TCRdb's table, derived via immunoSEQ multiplex PCR, lists solely in-frame clones and lacks some. Of 65,000 to 90,000 clones in the sample, 60% to 75% were seen once. The sequenced material came from PBMCs. Receptor source: an older man in good health and CMV-seronegative.

The rearrangement links TRBV5-6 to TRBJ2-1; D gene ambiguous. From germline, CDR1 is SGHDT and CDR2 YYEEEE. The CDR3 contains 13 residues. The V gene lost 0 bases and the J gene lost 7 bases, with 8 bases spanning the gap. The CDR3 is CASSLGSRNEQFF. The DNA of the CDR3 is TGTGCCAGCAGCTTGGGGTCACGGAATGAGCAGTTCTTC.

In DNA form, the CDR3 reads TGTGCCAGTAGTTTGATGGACAGTTACAATGAGCAGTTCTTC. It translates to CASSLMDSYNEQFF. The chain recombines TRBV19 with TRBJ2-1, with D possibly TRBD1 on 6 matching bases. Germline values: CDR1 LNHDA, CDR2 SQIVND (reference sequence). The V and J ends lost 5 bases and 4 bases respectively, with 12 bases between them. This CDR3 has 14 amino acids. Using reference TRBV19 and TRBJ2-1 for the parts outside the CDR3, the full variable domain is DGGITQSPKYLFRKEGQNVTLSCEQNLNHDAMYWYRQDPGQGLRLIYYSQIVNDFQKGDIAEGYSVSREKKESFPLTVTSAQKNPTAFYLCASSLMDSYNEQFFGPGTRLTVL.

This clone was seen just once. J is TRBJ1-4 and V is TRBV29-1; TRBD1 matches 9 bases. V shed 0 bases and J 7 bases; nucleotides not matched to a gene: 12. The CDR3 length is 17 residues. CDR1 is SQVTM and CDR2 is ANQGSEA in the germline V gene. In nucleotides, the CDR3 is TGCAGCGTTGAAGACGACAGGGGGTACGGAGTTGGTGAAAAACTGTTTTTT. Its translation: CSVEDDRGYGVGEKLFF.

This clone was observed a single time. The V and J genes are TRBV7-6 and TRBJ2-7; possible D gene TRBD1, 5 bases. Per germline, CDR1 SGHVS and CDR2 FNYEAQ. With 0 bases removed from V and 6 bases from J, the gap between germline ends came to 9 bases. There are 13 residues in the CDR3. The CDR3 bases are TGTGCCAGCAGCTTAGCGGGGCCGTCCGAGCAGTACTTC. This codes for CASSLAGPSEQYF.

The chain has TRBV5-1 and TRBJ1-4; no clear D gene. The CDR3 extends over 13 amino acids. V was pared by 5 bases and J by 8 bases, with 13 bases between. From germline, CDR1 is SGHRS and CDR2 YFSETQ. The CDR3 loop reads CASSHPTGEKLFF. As DNA, the CDR3 is TGCGCCAGCAGTCACCCGACGGGGGAAAAACTGTTTTTT.

The chain couples TRBV5-4 to TRBJ2-7; 7 positions match TRBD1. V trimming: 2 bases; J trimming: 5 bases; junction bases outside the gene matches: 7. There are 14 residues in the CDR3. Per germline, CDR1 SGHNT and CDR2 YYREEE (reference sequence). DNA for the CDR3: TGTGCCAGCAGCTTAAACATAGGGGGCAACGAGCAGTACTTC. This gives the protein CASSLNIGGNEQYF.

The V gene is TRBV5-6, the J gene TRBJ1-2; D remains unclear. The CDR3 contains 14 residues. The germline V gene encodes CDR1 SGHDT and CDR2 YYEEEE. V gave up 6 bases and J gave up 2 bases, with 14 bases separating them. The CDR3 sequence: CASNRGTSNYGYTF. Here the CDR3 DNA reads TGTGCCAGCAACCGGGGAACCTCGAACTATGGCTACACCTTC.

The V and J genes are TRBV6-5 and TRBJ1-2; D not resolved. Germline V gene data show CDR1 as MNHEY and CDR2 as SVGAGI. V lost 0 bases to trimming and J lost 8 bases, with 19 bases between them. This CDR3 contains 16 residues. The CDR3 nucleotides read TGTGCCAGCAGTTACTCAGTGGTGGGAGGAGAGTACGGCTACACCTTC. It specifies CASSYSVVGGEYGYTF.

The chain combines TRBV7-2 with TRBJ1-3, with unresolved D. The V end was cut by 2 bases, the J end by 0 bases, with 5 bases between. The CDR3 covers 14 residues. The V gene's germline CDR1 is SGHTA and CDR2 FQGNSA. As DNA, the CDR3 is TGTGCCAGCAGCTTAAGTAGCTCTGGAAACACCATATATTTT. Protein sequence: CASSLSSSGNTIYF.

J is TRBJ2-7 and V is TRBV6-1; perhaps TRBD1 as D (5 bases). The germline V gene has CDR1 MNHNS and CDR2 SASEGT. Trimming shortened V by 6 bases and J by 0 bases, and 9 bases separated the two germline ends. The length of the CDR3 is 13 residues. The CDR3, as DNA: TGTGCCAGCAGAAGACAGATCTCCTACGAGCAGTACTTC. Encoded protein: CASRRQISYEQYF.

The J gene is TRBJ2-7, the V gene TRBV6-1; 11 bases fit TRBD2. V was pared by 0 bases and J by 2 bases, with 0 bases of the junction left unmatched. The CDR3 has 15 amino acids. Looked up from germline, CDR1 is MNHNS and CDR2 is SASEGT. The CDR3, as DNA: TGTGCCAGCAGTGAAGCTAGCGGGGGGGCCTACGAGCAGTACTTC. Translation gives CASSEASGGAYEQYF.

This chain connects TRBV14 to TRBJ2-7; D is ambiguous. Trimming pared 3 bases from V and 3 bases from J, leaving 9 bases between. Germline CDR1 is SGHDN and CDR2 is FVKESK. This CDR3 is built from 13 residues. Here the CDR3 reads CASSQGNSYEQYF. For the CDR3, the DNA is TGTGCCAGCAGCCAGGGTAACAGCTACGAGCAGTACTTC.